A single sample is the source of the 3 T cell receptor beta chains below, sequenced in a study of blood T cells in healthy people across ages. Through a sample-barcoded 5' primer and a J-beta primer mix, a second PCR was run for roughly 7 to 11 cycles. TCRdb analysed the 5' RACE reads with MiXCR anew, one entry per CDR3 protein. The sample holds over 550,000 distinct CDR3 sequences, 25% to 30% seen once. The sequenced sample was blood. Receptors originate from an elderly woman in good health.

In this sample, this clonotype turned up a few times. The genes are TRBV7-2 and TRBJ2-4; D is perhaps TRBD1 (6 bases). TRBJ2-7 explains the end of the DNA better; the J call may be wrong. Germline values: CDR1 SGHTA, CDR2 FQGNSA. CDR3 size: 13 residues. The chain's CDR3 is CASSLGRGSEQYF. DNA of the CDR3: TGTGCCAGCAGCTTAGGCAGGGGCAGCGAGCAGTACTTC.

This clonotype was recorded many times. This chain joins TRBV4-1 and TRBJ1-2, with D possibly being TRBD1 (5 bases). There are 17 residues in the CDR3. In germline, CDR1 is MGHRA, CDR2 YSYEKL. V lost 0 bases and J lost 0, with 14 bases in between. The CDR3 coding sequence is TGCGCCAGCAGCCAAGATAGCGGGGGTAGAGCTAACTATGGCTACACCTTC. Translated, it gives CASSQDSGGRANYGYTF.

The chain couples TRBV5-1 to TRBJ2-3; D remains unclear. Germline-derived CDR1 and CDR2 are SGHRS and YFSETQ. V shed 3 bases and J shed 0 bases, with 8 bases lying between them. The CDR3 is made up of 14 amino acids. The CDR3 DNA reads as TGCGCCAGCAGCTGGGCCGGTAGCACAGATACGCAGTATTTT. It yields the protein CASSWAGSTDTQYF.